This is a list of T cell receptor beta chains from one sample in a study of blood T cell repertoires in COVID-19. The assay was immunoSEQ multiplex PCR, and TCRdb's table has in-frame clones only and misses some. This sample has 250,000 to 300,000 clones, with approximately 86% found just once. The sample consisted of peripheral blood. The receptors come from a woman aged 70-85 years with COVID-19, enrolled during active disease. The CDR3 runs from the conserved cysteine through the conserved F or W. The order of the fields is V gene, J gene, clone size, D gene, CDR3 DNA, CDR3 protein. The D gene is left open where the match is weak. Size tells how often a clone was seen (once, few, many) or the class of an expanded clone, and some rows leave it out.

v_gene: TRBV28; j_gene: TRBJ2-7; abundance: -; d_gene: -; CDR3nt: TGTGCCAGCAGTCCTCGGACAGACTACGAGCAGTACTTC; CDR3aa: CASSPRTDYEQYF
v_gene: TRBV5-4; j_gene: TRBJ2-5; abundance: -; d_gene: TRBD1; CDR3nt: TGTGCCAGCAGCTCAGGGACAGGGGGCCAAGAGACCCAGTACTTC; CDR3aa: CASSSGTGGQETQYF
v_gene: TRBV12-3/TRBV12-4; j_gene: TRBJ2-3; abundance: -; d_gene: -; CDR3nt: TGTGCCAGCAGTTTCAGTCTAGCAGTCCAGTATTTT; CDR3aa: CASSFSLAVQYF
v_gene: TRBV2; j_gene: TRBJ2-1; abundance: -; d_gene: TRBD2; CDR3nt: TGTGCCGCGGGGGGACAAAGTTACAATGAGCAGTTCTTC; CDR3aa: CAAGGQSYNEQFF
v_gene: TRBV27; j_gene: TRBJ1-1; abundance: few; d_gene: -; CDR3nt: TGTGCCAGCAGTTTTCGGCAGGGGACTAAAGCTTTCTTT; CDR3aa: CASSFRQGTKAFF
v_gene: TRBV9; j_gene: TRBJ1-3; abundance: -; d_gene: -; CDR3nt: TGTGCCAGCAGCCCTAGCCATTTCTCTGGAAACACCATATATTTT; CDR3aa: CASSPSHFSGNTIYF
v_gene: TRBV6-5; j_gene: TRBJ1-1; abundance: -; d_gene: TRBD1; CDR3nt: TGTGCCAGCAGAACCGGACAGGGTGAAGCTTTCTTT; CDR3aa: CASRTGQGEAFF
v_gene: TRBV2; j_gene: TRBJ1-1; abundance: -; d_gene: TRBD1; CDR3nt: TGTGCCAGCAGTTTAACAGGGGGCAACACTGAAGCTTTCTTT; CDR3aa: CASSLTGGNTEAFF
v_gene: TRBV3-1/TRBV3-2; j_gene: TRBJ2-5; abundance: -; d_gene: TRBD2; CDR3nt: TGTGCCAGCGGGGGACTAGCGGACCAAGAGACCCAGTACTTC; CDR3aa: CASGGLADQETQYF
v_gene: TRBV28; j_gene: TRBJ1-1; abundance: -; d_gene: -; CDR3nt: TGTGCCAGCGCTCGGGGGAGGACTGAAGCTTTCTTT; CDR3aa: CASARGRTEAFF
v_gene: TRBV24-1; j_gene: TRBJ2-3; abundance: -; d_gene: -; CDR3nt: TGTGCCACCAGTGATTTGTGGGGGGACACAGATACGCAGTATTTT; CDR3aa: CATSDLWGDTDTQYF
v_gene: TRBV18; j_gene: TRBJ2-7; abundance: once; d_gene: TRBD2; CDR3nt: TGTGCCAGCTCGCCTAGCGGGGGGCTCTCCTACGAGCAGTACTTC; CDR3aa: CASSPSGGLSYEQYF
v_gene: TRBV4-1; j_gene: TRBJ1-4; abundance: -; d_gene: TRBD1; CDR3nt: TGCGCCAGCAGCCAAGTTCCGGGACAGGGGTTTGAAAAACTGTTTTTT; CDR3aa: CASSQVPGQGFEKLFF
v_gene: TRBV6-2/TRBV6-3; j_gene: TRBJ2-5; abundance: -; d_gene: TRBD1; CDR3nt: TGTGCCAGCAGTGATACAGGGGTAATTACAGAGACCCAGTACTTC; CDR3aa: CASSDTGVITETQYF
v_gene: TRBV19; j_gene: TRBJ2-7; abundance: -; d_gene: -; CDR3nt: TGTGCCAGTAGTATAGATCTCAGGGCCTACGAGCAGTACTTC; CDR3aa: CASSIDLRAYEQYF
v_gene: TRBV11-1; j_gene: TRBJ2-5; abundance: -; d_gene: TRBD1; CDR3nt: TGTGCCAGTAGGACAGGGGGAGGGTTCGAGACCCAGTACTTC; CDR3aa: CASRTGGGFETQYF
v_gene: TRBV5-4; j_gene: TRBJ2-5; abundance: -; d_gene: TRBD1; CDR3nt: TGTGCCAGCAGCTTGGCAGGGGGCTATGAGACCCAGTACTTC; CDR3aa: CASSLAGGYETQYF
v_gene: TRBV23-1; j_gene: TRBJ2-4; abundance: -; d_gene: TRBD1; CDR3nt: TGCGCCAGCAGTCAAAATACAGGGGGGACGGCCAAAAACATTCAGTACTTC; CDR3aa: CASSQNTGGTAKNIQYF
v_gene: TRBV30; j_gene: TRBJ2-7; abundance: -; d_gene: TRBD2; CDR3nt: TGTGCCTGGAGTGTGGACGGGGGGGCGTACGAGCAGTACTTC; CDR3aa: CAWSVDGGAYEQYF
v_gene: TRBV18; j_gene: TRBJ1-1; abundance: -; d_gene: -; CDR3nt: TGTGCCAGCTCACCACGGGGGCAGATCACTGAAGCTTTCTTT; CDR3aa: CASSPRGQITEAFF
v_gene: TRBV5-1; j_gene: TRBJ2-2; abundance: -; d_gene: -; CDR3nt: TGCGCCAGCAGCTTGACAGGGAACACCGGGGAGCTGTTTTTT; CDR3aa: CASSLTGNTGELFF
v_gene: TRBV7-6; j_gene: TRBJ2-4; abundance: -; d_gene: -; CDR3nt: TGTGCCAGCAGCTCCGCCCCGGGTTCAGCCAAAAACATTCAGTACTTC; CDR3aa: CASSSAPGSAKNIQYF
v_gene: TRBV5-6; j_gene: TRBJ2-7; abundance: -; d_gene: TRBD2; CDR3nt: TGTGCCAGCAGCCGAGACCGGGGCGGGAGCTCCTACGAGCAGTACTTC; CDR3aa: CASSRDRGGSSYEQYF
v_gene: TRBV18; j_gene: TRBJ1-3; abundance: -; d_gene: TRBD1; CDR3nt: TGTGCCAGCTCACCACTGGCCCGAACAGGGGCTGGAAACACCATATATTTT; CDR3aa: CASSPLARTGAGNTIYF
v_gene: TRBV11-2; j_gene: TRBJ1-4; abundance: -; d_gene: TRBD1; CDR3nt: TGTGCCAGCAGCCCCATCTTTCCGACAGGGCGGTCAACTAATGAAAAACTGTTTTTT; CDR3aa: CASSPIFPTGRSTNEKLFF
v_gene: TRBV12-5; j_gene: TRBJ2-2; abundance: -; d_gene: -; CDR3nt: TGTGCTAGTGGCCACAGAAGCGGGGAGCTGTTTTTT; CDR3aa: CASGHRSGELFF
v_gene: TRBV5-6; j_gene: TRBJ1-1; abundance: -; d_gene: TRBD1; CDR3nt: TGTGCCAGCAGCTTGAGGGGGCCGGGACAGAAATTGAACACTGAAGCTTTCTTT; CDR3aa: CASSLRGPGQKLNTEAFF
v_gene: TRBV5-6; j_gene: TRBJ1-4; abundance: -; d_gene: -; CDR3nt: TGTGCCAGCAGCCCGACAGTTAATGAAAAACTGTTTTTT; CDR3aa: CASSPTVNEKLFF
v_gene: TRBV28; j_gene: TRBJ2-5; abundance: -; d_gene: -; CDR3nt: TGTGCCAGCAGTTTATCGGCTAGACCAAGGGAGACCCAGTACTTC; CDR3aa: CASSLSARPRETQYF
v_gene: TRBV13; j_gene: TRBJ2-5; abundance: -; d_gene: -; CDR3nt: TGTGCCAGCAGCTCCGGCGACGGGAAGACCCAGTACTTC; CDR3aa: CASSSGDGKTQYF
v_gene: TRBV7-9; j_gene: TRBJ1-1; abundance: -; d_gene: TRBD1; CDR3nt: TGTGCCAGCAGCGACGGACAGGGAGACACTGAAGCTTTCTTT; CDR3aa: CASSDGQGDTEAFF
v_gene: TRBV19; j_gene: TRBJ1-2; abundance: -; d_gene: TRBD1; CDR3nt: TGTGCCAGTAGTCCGGGACAGGGCTATGGCTACACCTTC; CDR3aa: CASSPGQGYGYTF
v_gene: TRBV18; j_gene: TRBJ1-2; abundance: -; d_gene: -; CDR3nt: TGTGCCAGCTCACTACGACGGACTGAGAACTATGGCTACACCTTC; CDR3aa: CASSLRRTENYGYTF
v_gene: TRBV3-1/TRBV3-2; j_gene: TRBJ2-7; abundance: -; d_gene: TRBD1; CDR3nt: TGTGCCAGCAGCGCCGGGACAGGGGGTGACGAGCAGTACTTC; CDR3aa: CASSAGTGGDEQYF
v_gene: TRBV5-8; j_gene: TRBJ2-3; abundance: -; d_gene: TRBD2; CDR3nt: TGTGCCAGCAGCTGGGGGGGAGCTATTAGCACAGATACGCAGTATTTT; CDR3aa: CASSWGGAISTDTQYF
v_gene: TRBV18; j_gene: TRBJ1-1; abundance: -; d_gene: TRBD1; CDR3nt: TGTGCCAGCTCACCGATATCCGGGACAGGGGGCGCGACTGAAGCTTTCTTT; CDR3aa: CASSPISGTGGATEAFF
v_gene: TRBV6-5; j_gene: TRBJ2-7; abundance: -; d_gene: -; CDR3nt: TGTGCCAGCAGTTATTTTAGAGACTACGAGCAGTACTTC; CDR3aa: CASSYFRDYEQYF
v_gene: TRBV6-5; j_gene: TRBJ2-7; abundance: -; d_gene: -; CDR3nt: TGTGCCAGCATGAGGGCCGCGGCTTCCTACGAGCAGTACTTC; CDR3aa: CASMRAAASYEQYF
v_gene: TRBV27; j_gene: TRBJ1-1; abundance: once; d_gene: -; CDR3nt: TGTGCCAGCAGTTTGAGACACCACACTGAAGCTTTCTTT; CDR3aa: CASSLRHHTEAFF
v_gene: TRBV19; j_gene: TRBJ2-7; abundance: -; d_gene: -; CDR3nt: TGTGCCAGCCGAATTGACAGCGACCTGGGGGAGCAGTACTTC; CDR3aa: CASRIDSDLGEQYF
v_gene: TRBV19; j_gene: TRBJ1-6; abundance: -; d_gene: -; CDR3nt: TGTGCCAGTAGTAGGTCGGGGAATAATTCACCCCTCCACTTT; CDR3aa: CASSRSGNNSPLHF
v_gene: TRBV24-1; j_gene: TRBJ2-3; abundance: -; d_gene: -; CDR3nt: TGTGCCAGCGGGCCAGGTGGGGGGAACACAGATACGCAGTATTTT; CDR3aa: CASGPGGGNTDTQYF
v_gene: TRBV6-1; j_gene: TRBJ1-2; abundance: few; d_gene: -; CDR3nt: TGTGCCAGCAGTGACCCGGTCGGAGCTAACTATGGCTACACCTTC; CDR3aa: CASSDPVGANYGYTF
v_gene: TRBV27; j_gene: TRBJ1-3; abundance: -; d_gene: TRBD1; CDR3nt: TGTGCCAGCAAACCCGGGACAGGGATGTTGGGAAACACCATATATTTT; CDR3aa: CASKPGTGMLGNTIYF
v_gene: TRBV4-1; j_gene: TRBJ2-7; abundance: -; d_gene: -; CDR3nt: TGCGCCAGCAGCCAAGTTCCGGAGAGCTCCTACGAGCAGTACTTC; CDR3aa: CASSQVPESSYEQYF
v_gene: TRBV5-8; j_gene: TRBJ2-3; abundance: -; d_gene: -; CDR3nt: TGTGCCAGCAGCCCCCGGACTAGCACAGATACGCAGTATTTT; CDR3aa: CASSPRTSTDTQYF
v_gene: TRBV28; j_gene: TRBJ2-5; abundance: -; d_gene: -; CDR3nt: TGTGCCAGCAGTTTATTAGGGACTTCCCAAGAGACCCAGTACTTC; CDR3aa: CASSLLGTSQETQYF
v_gene: TRBV9; j_gene: TRBJ1-2; abundance: -; d_gene: TRBD1; CDR3nt: TGTGCCAGCAGCCCGCACAGGGGGTTGGGTAACTATGGCTACACCTTC; CDR3aa: CASSPHRGLGNYGYTF